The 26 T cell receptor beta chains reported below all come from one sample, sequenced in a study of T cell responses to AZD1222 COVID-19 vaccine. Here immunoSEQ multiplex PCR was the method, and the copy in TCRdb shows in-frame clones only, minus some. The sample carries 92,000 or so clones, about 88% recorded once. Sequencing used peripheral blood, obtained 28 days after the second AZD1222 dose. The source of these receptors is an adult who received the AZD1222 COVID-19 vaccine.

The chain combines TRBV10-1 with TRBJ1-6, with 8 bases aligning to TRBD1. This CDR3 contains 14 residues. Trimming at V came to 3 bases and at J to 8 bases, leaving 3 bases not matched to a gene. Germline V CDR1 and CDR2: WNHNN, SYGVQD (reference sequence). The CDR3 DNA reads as TGCGCCAGCAGTGAAATGGACAGGGATTCACCCCTCCACTTT. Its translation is CASSEMDRDSPLHF.

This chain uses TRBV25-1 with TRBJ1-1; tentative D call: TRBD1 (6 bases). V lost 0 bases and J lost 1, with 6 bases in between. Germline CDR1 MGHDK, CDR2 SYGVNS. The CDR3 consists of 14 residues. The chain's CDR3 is CASSEYRGNTEAFF. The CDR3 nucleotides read TGTGCCAGCAGTGAATACAGGGGGAACACTGAAGCTTTCTTT.

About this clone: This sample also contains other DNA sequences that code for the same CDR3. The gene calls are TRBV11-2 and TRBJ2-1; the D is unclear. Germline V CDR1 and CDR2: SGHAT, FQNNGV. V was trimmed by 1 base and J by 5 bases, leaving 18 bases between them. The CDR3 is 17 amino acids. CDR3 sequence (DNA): TGTGCCAGCAGCTTAGGTTGGAACTACGACCGTAACAATGAGCAGTTCTTC. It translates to CASSLGWNYDRNNEQFF. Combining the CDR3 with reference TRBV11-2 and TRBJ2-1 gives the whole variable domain EAGVAQSPRYKIIEKRQSVAFWCNPISGHATLYWYQQILGQGPKLLIQFQNNGVVDDSQLPKDRFSAERLKGVDSTLKIQPAKLEDSAVYLCASSLGWNYDRNNEQFFGPGTRLTVL.

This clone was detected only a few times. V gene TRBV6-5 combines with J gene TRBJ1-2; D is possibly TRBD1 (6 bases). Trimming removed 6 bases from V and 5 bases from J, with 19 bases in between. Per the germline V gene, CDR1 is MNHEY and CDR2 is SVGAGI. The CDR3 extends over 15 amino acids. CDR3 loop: CASRSSIDRPYGYTF. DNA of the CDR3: TGTGCCAGCAGGTCCTCCATCGACAGGCCTTATGGCTACACCTTC.

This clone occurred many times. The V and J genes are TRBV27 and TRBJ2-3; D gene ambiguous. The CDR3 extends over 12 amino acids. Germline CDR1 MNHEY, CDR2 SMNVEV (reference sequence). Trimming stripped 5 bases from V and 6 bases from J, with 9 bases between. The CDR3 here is CASSPNWDTQYF. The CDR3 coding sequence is TGTGCCAGCAGTCCCAATTGGGATACGCAGTATTTT.

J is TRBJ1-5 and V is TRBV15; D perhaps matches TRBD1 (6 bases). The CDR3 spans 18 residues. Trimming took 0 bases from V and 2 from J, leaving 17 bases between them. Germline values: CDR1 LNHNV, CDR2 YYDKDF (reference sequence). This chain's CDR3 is CATSRDWGRGRGNQPQHF. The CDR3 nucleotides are TGTGCCACCAGCAGAGATTGGGGCAGGGGACGTGGCAATCAGCCCCAGCATTTT.

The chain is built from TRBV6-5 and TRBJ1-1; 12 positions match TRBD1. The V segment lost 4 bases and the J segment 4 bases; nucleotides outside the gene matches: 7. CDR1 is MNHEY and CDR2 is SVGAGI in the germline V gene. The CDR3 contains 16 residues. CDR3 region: CASSSRGTGGFTEAFF. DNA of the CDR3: TGTGCCAGCAGTTCAAGGGGGACAGGGGGCTTCACTGAAGCTTTCTTT.

CDR3 coding DNA: TGTGCCAGCAGCGACATTCCGGATGGCTACACCTTC. Amino acids: CASSDIPDGYTF. The chain carries TRBV12-3 or TRBV12-4 and TRBJ1-2; D call uncertain. V was trimmed by 6 bases and J by 6 bases, leaving 11 bases between them. This CDR3 is 12 amino acids long.

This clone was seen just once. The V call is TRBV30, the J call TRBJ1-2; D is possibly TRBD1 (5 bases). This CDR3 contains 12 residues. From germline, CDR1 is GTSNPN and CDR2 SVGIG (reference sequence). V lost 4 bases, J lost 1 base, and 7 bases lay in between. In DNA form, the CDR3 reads TGTGCCTGGAACAGGATTAACTATGGCTACACCTTC. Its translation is CAWNRINYGYTF.

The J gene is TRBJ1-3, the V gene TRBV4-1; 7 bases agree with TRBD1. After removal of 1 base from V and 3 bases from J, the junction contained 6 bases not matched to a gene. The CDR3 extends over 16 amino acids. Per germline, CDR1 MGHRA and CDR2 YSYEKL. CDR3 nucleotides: TGCGCCAGCAGCCAAGCGGGACAGACGTTTGGAAACACCATATATTTT. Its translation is CASSQAGQTFGNTIYF.

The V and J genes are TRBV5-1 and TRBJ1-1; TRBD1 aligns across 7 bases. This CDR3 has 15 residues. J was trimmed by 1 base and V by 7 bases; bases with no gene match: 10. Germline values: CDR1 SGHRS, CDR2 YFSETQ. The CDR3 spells CASAAGGGGNTEAFF. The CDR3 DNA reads TGCGCCAGCGCAGCAGGAGGGGGCGGGAACACTGAAGCTTTCTTT.

CDR3 loop: CSLGPGYGYTF. As DNA, the CDR3 is TGCAGTCTAGGCCCGGGATATGGCTACACCTTC. This sequence joins TRBV20-1 and TRBJ1-2; D is unclear. CDR1 and CDR2 from the germline V gene are DFQATT and SNEGSKA (reference sequence). This CDR3 region has 11 residues. Trimming removed 8 bases at V and 5 bases at J, with 12 bases between.

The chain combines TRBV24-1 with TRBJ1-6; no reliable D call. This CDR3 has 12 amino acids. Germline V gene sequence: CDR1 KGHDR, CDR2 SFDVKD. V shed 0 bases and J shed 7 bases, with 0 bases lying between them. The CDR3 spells CATSDLNSPLHF. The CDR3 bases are TGTGCCACCAGTGATTTGAATTCACCCCTCCACTTT.

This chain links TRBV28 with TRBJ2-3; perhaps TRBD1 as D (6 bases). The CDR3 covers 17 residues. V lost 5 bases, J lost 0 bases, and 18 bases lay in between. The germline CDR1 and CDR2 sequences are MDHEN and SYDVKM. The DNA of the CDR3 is TGTGCCAGCAGTCTATTAGGGGCAGGGGTGAGCACAGATACGCAGTATTTT. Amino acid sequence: CASSLLGAGVSTDTQYF. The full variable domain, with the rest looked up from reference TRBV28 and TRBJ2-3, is DVKVTQSSRYLVKRTGEKVFLECVQDMDHENMFWYRQDPGLGLRLIYFSYDVKMKEKGDIPEGYSVSREKKERFSLILESASTNQTSMYLCASSLLGAGVSTDTQYFGPGTRLTVL.

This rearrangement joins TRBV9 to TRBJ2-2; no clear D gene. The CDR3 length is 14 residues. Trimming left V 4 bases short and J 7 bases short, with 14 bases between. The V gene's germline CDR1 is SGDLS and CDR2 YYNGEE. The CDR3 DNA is TGTGCCAGCAGCCTCATGCCTGGGGTCGGGGAGCTGTTTTTT. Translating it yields CASSLMPGVGELFF.

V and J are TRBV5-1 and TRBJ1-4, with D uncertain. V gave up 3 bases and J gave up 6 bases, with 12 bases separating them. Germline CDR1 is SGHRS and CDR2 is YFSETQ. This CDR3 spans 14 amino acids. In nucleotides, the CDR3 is TGCGCCAGCAGCTCGGGAGGTTGGTATGAAAAACTGTTTTTT. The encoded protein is CASSSGGWYEKLFF. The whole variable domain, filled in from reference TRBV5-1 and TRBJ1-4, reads KAGVTQTPRYLIKTRGQQVTLSCSPISGHRSVSWYQQTPGQGLQFLFEYFSETQRNKGNFPGRFSGRQFSNSRSEMNVSTLELGDSALYLCASSSGGWYEKLFFGSGTQLSVL.

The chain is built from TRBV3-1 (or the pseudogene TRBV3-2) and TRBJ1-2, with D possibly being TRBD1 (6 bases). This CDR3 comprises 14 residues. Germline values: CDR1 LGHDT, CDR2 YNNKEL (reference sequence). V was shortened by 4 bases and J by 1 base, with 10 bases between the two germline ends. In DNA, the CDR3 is TGTGCCAGCAGCCGGAAACAGGGTAACTATGGCTACACCTTC. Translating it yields CASSRKQGNYGYTF.

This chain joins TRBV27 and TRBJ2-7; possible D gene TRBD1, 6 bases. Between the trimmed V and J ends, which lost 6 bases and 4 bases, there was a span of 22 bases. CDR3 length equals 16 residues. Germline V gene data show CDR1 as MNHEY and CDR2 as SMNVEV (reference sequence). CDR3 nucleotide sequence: TGTGCCAGCAGAGGTGTCAAGGGCAGGGGCATTTACGAGCAGTACTTC. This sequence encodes CASRGVKGRGIYEQYF.

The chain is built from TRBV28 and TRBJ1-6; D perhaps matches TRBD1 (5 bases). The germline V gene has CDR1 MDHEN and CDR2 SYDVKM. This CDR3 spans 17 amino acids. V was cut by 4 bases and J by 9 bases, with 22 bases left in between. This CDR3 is CASSSSLDMGVSSPLHF. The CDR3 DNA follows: TGTGCCAGCAGTTCATCCCTGGACATGGGAGTTTCTTCACCCCTCCACTTT.

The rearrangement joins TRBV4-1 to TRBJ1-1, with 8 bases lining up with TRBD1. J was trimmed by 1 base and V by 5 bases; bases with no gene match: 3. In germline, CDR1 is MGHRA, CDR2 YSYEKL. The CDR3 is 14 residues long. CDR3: CASSEGTGNTEAFF. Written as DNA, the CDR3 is TGCGCCAGCAGCGAGGGGACAGGGAACACTGAAGCTTTCTTT.

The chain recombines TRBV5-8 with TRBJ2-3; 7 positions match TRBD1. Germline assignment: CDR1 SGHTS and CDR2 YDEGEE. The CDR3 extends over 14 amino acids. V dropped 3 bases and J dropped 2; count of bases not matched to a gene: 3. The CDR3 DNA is TGTGCCAGCAGCTGGGGACAGACCACAGATACGCAGTATTTT. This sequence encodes CASSWGQTTDTQYF. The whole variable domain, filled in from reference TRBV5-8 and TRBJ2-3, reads EAGVTQSPTHLIKTRGQQATLRCSPISGHTSVYWYQQALGLGLQFLLWYDEGEERNRGNFPPRFSGRQFPNYSSELNVNALELEDSALYLCASSWGQTTDTQYFGPGTRLTVL.

The CDR3, as DNA: TGTGCCAGCAGCTTAGGCTATTTGGGACAGGGGTCGGCCGGAAACACCATATATTTT. It specifies CASSLGYLGQGSAGNTIYF. V usage is TRBV7-9 and J usage is TRBJ1-3; TRBD1 matches 10 bases. Germline CDR1 SEHNR, CDR2 FQNEAQ (reference sequence). The ends lost 1 base at V and 4 bases at J; junction bases unmatched: 13. The CDR3 has 19 amino acids.

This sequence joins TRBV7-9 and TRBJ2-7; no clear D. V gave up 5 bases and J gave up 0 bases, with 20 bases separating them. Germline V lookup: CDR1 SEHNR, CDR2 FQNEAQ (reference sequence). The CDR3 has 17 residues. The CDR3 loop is CASSPIGVSPSSYEQYF. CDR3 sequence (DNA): TGTGCCAGCAGCCCGATTGGCGTCAGTCCGAGCTCCTACGAGCAGTACTTC.

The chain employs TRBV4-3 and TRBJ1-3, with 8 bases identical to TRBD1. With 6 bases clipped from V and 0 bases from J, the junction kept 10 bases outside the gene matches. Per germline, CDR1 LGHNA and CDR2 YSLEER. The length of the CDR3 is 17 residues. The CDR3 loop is CASSDPGQVHSGNTIYF. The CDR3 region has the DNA TGCGCCAGCAGTGACCCGGGACAGGTTCACTCTGGAAACACCATATATTTT.

The CDR3 region has the DNA TGTGCCAGCAGTCCGGGACAGGGGGCCTACGAGCAGTACTTC. Translation gives CASSPGQGAYEQYF. V is TRBV28 and J is TRBJ2-7, with TRBD1 matching 11 bases. Per germline, CDR1 MDHEN and CDR2 SYDVKM. The CDR3 contains 14 residues. V lost 5 bases to trimming and J lost 2 bases; unmatched junction nucleotides: 2.

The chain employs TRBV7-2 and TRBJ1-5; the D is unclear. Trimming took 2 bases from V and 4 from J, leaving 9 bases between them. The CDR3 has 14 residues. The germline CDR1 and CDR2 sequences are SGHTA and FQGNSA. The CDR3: CASSLRVGNQPQHF. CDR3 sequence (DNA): TGTGCCAGCAGCTTAAGGGTGGGAAATCAGCCCCAGCATTTT.